This TCR beta chain derives from a study of metastatic and nonmetastatic thyroid tumors. Study details: Comparative analysis of repertoires was undertaken across blood and tumor or nodule tissue obtained from malignant and benign thyroid patients.

General study points: Significantly greater TCR beta diversity was reportedly found in malignant thyroid tumors than in benign nodules (in blood and tumor).

There are many counts of this clone. Its antigen remains unknown. Different DNA sequences within this sample yield the same CDR3. The CDR3 contains 14 residues. The germline gives CDR1 SGHKS, CDR2 YYEKEE (reference sequence). The V segment lost 1 base and the J segment 3 bases; nucleotides outside the gene matches: 3. All patients were treatment-naive before thyroid surgery. Per the authors' pipeline: The study took CDR3 differences across clinicopathological groups and made a distant-metastasis classifier for papillary thyroid cancer from them. TCRdb re-analyzed the PCR reads through MiXCR. TCRdb, not the authors, supplied the V and J calls. The sample carries some 28,000 clones, 20% to 25% recorded once.

This chain links TRBV5-5 with TRBJ2-7; 8 bases agree with TRBD1. The source is a female donor with papillary thyroid cancer or a benign thyroid nodule (not recorded which). Some clones in this sample may be carry-over from other donors' samples. Sequencing was carried out using blood. For the CDR3, the DNA is TGTGCCAGCAGCTTGAGTGGACAGGGCTACGAGCAGTACTTC. It encodes CASSLSGQGYEQYF.